The clone carrying this TCR beta chain occurred a few times. Its antigen is not identified. The data were taken from a study of T cell repertoires in cytomegalovirus infection. Study-wide background: It can be stated that public TCR beta signatures indicated CMV infection as well as a matching HLA type.

General study points: Totalled public TCR beta family frequency picked out people who carried CMV plus the relevant HLA. There were HLA-C-restricted CMV-specific TCR beta clonotypes dominating the ex vivo response.

Via MiXCR, TCRdb re-called the reads, giving one row per CDR3 protein. The table shows approximately 630,000 distinct CDR3 sequences, with about 24% occurring only once. Germline V gene data show CDR1 as LGHNT and CDR2 as FRNRAP. The length of the CDR3 is 13 residues. Trimming removed 6 bases from V and 6 bases from J; junction bases left unmatched: 7. The sequenced sample was CD8+ T cells from PBMCs. This clonotype was sampled from a human donor in good health (CMV status not recorded). Some clones in this sample may be carry-over from other donors' samples. The chain employs TRBV12-5 and TRBJ2-7, with 8 bases aligning to TRBD1. The CDR3 loop reads CASGETGVSEQYF. Here the CDR3 DNA reads TGTGCTAGTGGCGAGACAGGGGTTAGCGAGCAGTACTTC.